The 11 T cell receptor beta chains reported below all come from one sample, sequenced in a study of T-cell reconstitution after alpha-beta-depleted transplantation in children. As it was prepared, the TCRbeta library received unique molecular identifiers. TCRdb used MiXCR to reprocess the PCR reads, holding one entry per CDR3 protein. The sample lists over 300,000 distinct CDR3 sequences; under 13% were seen once. The specimen was PBMCs from the stem cell graft donor, collected from the stem cell graft. The source is a human donor who donated a stem cell graft to a child with acute lymphoblastic leukemia.

J is TRBJ1-5 and V is TRBV7-2; possibly TRBD1 for D (6 bases). This CDR3 has 15 amino acids. Per germline, CDR1 SGHTA and CDR2 FQGNSA. The V and J ends lost 1 base and 4 bases respectively, with 11 bases between them. The CDR3 region has the DNA TGTGCCAGCAGCTTAGTACAGGGCTCTAATCAGCCCCAGCATTTT. This gives the protein CASSLVQGSNQPQHF. Supplemented by reference TRBV7-2 and TRBJ1-5, the full variable domain reads GAGVSQSPSNKVTEKGKDVELRCDPISGHTALYWYRQSLGQGLEFLIYFQGNSAPDKSGLPSDRFSAERTGGSVSTLTIQRTQQEDSAVYLCASSLVQGSNQPQHFGDGTRLSIL.

This clonotype has a count of ten or more. V usage is TRBV5-5 and J usage is TRBJ2-1, with 8 positions matching TRBD2. The CDR3 sequence is 16 residues long. Germline trimming cut 4 bases from V and 0 bases from J; bases unmatched to any gene: 6. The germline CDR1 and CDR2 sequences are SGHKS and YYEKEE (reference sequence). The CDR3 protein is CASSLAGISSYNEQFF. The CDR3 DNA is TGTGCCAGCAGCCTAGCGGGTATTAGCTCCTACAATGAGCAGTTCTTC. Filled out from reference TRBV5-5 and TRBJ2-1, the complete variable domain reads DAGVTQSPTHLIKTRGQQVTLRCSPISGHKSVSWYQQVLGQGPQFIFQYYEKEERGRGNFPDRFSARQFPNYSSELNVNALLLGDSALYLCASSLAGISSYNEQFFGPGTRLTVL.

This chain connects TRBV12-3 or TRBV12-4 to TRBJ2-1, with 9 bases identical to TRBD2. The junction had 7 bases not matched to a gene; V was cut back by 0 bases and J by 7 bases. CDR3 length equals 16 residues. The CDR3, as DNA: TGTGCCAGCAGTTTAGCGCACGGGACTAGCTCAAATGAGCAGTTCTTC. It translates to CASSLAHGTSSNEQFF.

The CDR3 sequence: CASRDRGSANEKLFF. CDR3 nucleotides: TGCGCCAGCAGGGACAGGGGATCGGCTAATGAAAAACTGTTTTTT. J is TRBJ1-4 and V is TRBV5-1; 9 bases match TRBD1. CDR1 and CDR2 (germline): SGHRS, YFSETQ. CDR3 length equals 15 residues. The V segment lost 5 bases and the J segment 3 bases; nucleotides outside the gene matches: 5.

Only a few counts were recorded for this clonotype. The V and J genes are TRBV6-2 or TRBV6-3 and TRBJ2-7; D not resolved. Germline V gives CDR1 MNHEY, CDR2 SVGEGT. The CDR3 runs to 14 residues. Trimming took off 3 bases at V and 2 bases at J, with 11 bases between the two ends. In DNA form, the CDR3 reads TGTGCCAGCAGTTATGGTGGGCACCCCTACGAGCAGTACTTC. Protein: CASSYGGHPYEQYF.

This chain connects TRBV4-1 to TRBJ2-7; weak D call: TRBD1 (6 bases). The CDR3 consists of 14 residues. Trimming took off 5 bases at V and 3 bases at J, with 14 bases between the two ends. Germline V lookup: CDR1 MGHRA, CDR2 YSYEKL. CDR3 sequence reads: CASSYRDIVYEQYF. For the CDR3, the DNA is TGCGCCAGCAGCTATCGGGACATCGTCTACGAGCAGTACTTC.

At least ten counts were recorded for this clonotype. V usage is TRBV29-1 and J usage is TRBJ2-7; a possible D gene is TRBD1 (5 bases). The V gene's germline CDR1 is SQVTM and CDR2 ANQGSEA. There are 13 residues in the CDR3. With 6 bases removed from V and 0 bases from J, the gap between germline ends came to 12 bases. The CDR3 coding sequence is TGCAGCGTCCCAAACGACAGCTCCTACGAGCAGTACTTC. It encodes CSVPNDSSYEQYF.

This clonotype has a handful of counts. The rearrangement uses TRBV12-3 or TRBV12-4 and TRBJ2-3; D not certain. The germline V and J ends were trimmed by 2 bases and 10 bases, with 10 bases remaining between them. The CDR3 is 12 residues long. Here the CDR3 reads CASSLPQTPQYF. The CDR3 DNA reads as TGTGCCAGCAGTTTACCTCAGACACCGCAGTATTTT.

The chain has TRBV20-1 and TRBJ2-1; D unclear. Germline V lookup: CDR1 DFQATT, CDR2 SNEGSKA (reference sequence). The CDR3 is made up of 13 amino acids. Trimming shortened V by 2 bases and J by 4 bases, and 9 bases separated the two germline ends. CDR3 coding DNA: TGCAGTGCTAGAAGCGACTTGTACAATGAGCAGTTCTTC. Its translation: CSARSDLYNEQFF.

This chain uses TRBV27 with TRBJ2-7; D is perhaps TRBD1 (5 bases). V was shortened by 3 bases and J by 2 bases, with 14 bases between the two germline ends. CDR3 size: 15 residues. The V gene's germline CDR1 is MNHEY and CDR2 SMNVEV (reference sequence). This CDR3 reads CASSFLLGPTYEQYF. CDR3 DNA sequence: TGTGCCAGCAGTTTTCTCCTGGGGCCCACCTACGAGCAGTACTTC.

V and J are TRBV28 and TRBJ2-5; TRBD2 matches 13 bases. There are 17 residues in the CDR3. V lost 3 bases and J lost 4; bases outside the gene matches: 8. CDR1 and CDR2 from the germline V gene are MDHEN and SYDVKM. The CDR3 coding sequence is TGTGCCAGCAGTTTGGGACTAGCGGGAAAGCTAAGAGAGACCCAGTACTTC. Translating it yields CASSLGLAGKLRETQYF.